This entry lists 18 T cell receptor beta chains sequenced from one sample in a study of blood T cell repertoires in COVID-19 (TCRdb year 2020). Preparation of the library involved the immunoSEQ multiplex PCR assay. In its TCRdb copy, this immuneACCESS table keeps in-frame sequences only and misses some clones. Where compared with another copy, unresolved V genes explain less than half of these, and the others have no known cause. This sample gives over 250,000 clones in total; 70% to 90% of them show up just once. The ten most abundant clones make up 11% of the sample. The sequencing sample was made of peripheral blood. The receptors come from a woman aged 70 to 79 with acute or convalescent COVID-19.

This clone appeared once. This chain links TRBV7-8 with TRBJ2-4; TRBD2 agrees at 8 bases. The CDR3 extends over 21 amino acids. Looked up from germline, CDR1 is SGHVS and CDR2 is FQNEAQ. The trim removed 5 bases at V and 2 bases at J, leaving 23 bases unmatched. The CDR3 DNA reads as TGTGCCAGCAGCACTGAGGGCGGACTAGCCAACAGTTACCCTTCCAAAAACATTCAGTACTTC. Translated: CASSTEGGLANSYPSKNIQYF.

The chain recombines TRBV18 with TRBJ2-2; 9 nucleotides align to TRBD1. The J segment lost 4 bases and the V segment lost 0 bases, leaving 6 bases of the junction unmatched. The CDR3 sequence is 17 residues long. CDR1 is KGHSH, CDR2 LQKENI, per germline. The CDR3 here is CASSPPTDRGITGELFF. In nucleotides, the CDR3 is TGTGCCAGCTCACCACCGACGGACAGGGGAATCACCGGGGAGCTGTTTTTT.

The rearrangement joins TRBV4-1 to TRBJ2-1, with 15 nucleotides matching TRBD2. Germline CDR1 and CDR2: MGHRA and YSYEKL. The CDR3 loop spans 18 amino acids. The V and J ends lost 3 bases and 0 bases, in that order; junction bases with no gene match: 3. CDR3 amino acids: CASSHGLAGGHSYNEQFF. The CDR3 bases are TGCGCCAGCAGCCATGGACTAGCGGGGGGGCACTCCTACAATGAGCAGTTCTTC.

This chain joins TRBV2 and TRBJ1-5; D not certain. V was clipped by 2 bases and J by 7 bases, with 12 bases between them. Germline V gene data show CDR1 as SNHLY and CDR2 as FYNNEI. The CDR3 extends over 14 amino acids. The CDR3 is CASSESGTRQPQHF. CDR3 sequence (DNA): TGTGCCAGCAGTGAAAGTGGAACCAGGCAGCCCCAGCATTTT.

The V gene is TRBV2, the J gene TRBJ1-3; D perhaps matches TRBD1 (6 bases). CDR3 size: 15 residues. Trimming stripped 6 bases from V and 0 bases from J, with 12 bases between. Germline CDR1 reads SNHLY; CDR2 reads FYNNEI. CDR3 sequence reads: CASSSQGRSGNTIYF. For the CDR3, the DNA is TGTGCCAGCAGCTCACAGGGTCGCTCTGGAAACACCATATATTTT.

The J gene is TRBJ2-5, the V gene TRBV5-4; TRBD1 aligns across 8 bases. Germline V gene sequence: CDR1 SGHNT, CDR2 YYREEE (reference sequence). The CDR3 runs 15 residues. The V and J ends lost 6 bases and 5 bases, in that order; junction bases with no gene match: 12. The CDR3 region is CASTFGQGFRETQYF. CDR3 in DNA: TGTGCCAGCACTTTCGGACAGGGCTTTCGGGAGACCCAGTACTTC.

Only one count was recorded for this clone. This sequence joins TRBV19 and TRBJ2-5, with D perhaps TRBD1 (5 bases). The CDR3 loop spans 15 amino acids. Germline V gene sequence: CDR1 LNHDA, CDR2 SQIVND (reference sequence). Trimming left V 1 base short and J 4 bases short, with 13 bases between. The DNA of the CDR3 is TGTGCCAGTAGTATAGGCAACAGGCTAGGAGAGACCCAGTACTTC. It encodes CASSIGNRLGETQYF.

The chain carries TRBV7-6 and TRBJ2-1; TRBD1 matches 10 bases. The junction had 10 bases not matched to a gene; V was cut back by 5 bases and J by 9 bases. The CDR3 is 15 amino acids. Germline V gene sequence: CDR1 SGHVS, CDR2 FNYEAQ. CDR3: CASSARDRGITEQFF. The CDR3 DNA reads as TGTGCCAGCAGCGCTCGGGACAGGGGAATTACTGAGCAGTTCTTC. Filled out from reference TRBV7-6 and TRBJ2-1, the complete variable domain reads GAGVSQSPRYKVTKRGQDVALRCDPISGHVSLYWYRQALGQGPEFLTYFNYEAQQDKSGLPNDRFSAERPEGSISTLTIQRTEQRDSAMYRCASSARDRGITEQFFGPGTRLTVL.

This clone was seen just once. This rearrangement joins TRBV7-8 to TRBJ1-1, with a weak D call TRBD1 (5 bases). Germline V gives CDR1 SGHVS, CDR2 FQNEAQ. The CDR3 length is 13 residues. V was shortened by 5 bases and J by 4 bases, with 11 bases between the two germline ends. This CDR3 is CASSLGGGTEAFF. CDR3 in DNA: TGTGCCAGCAGCCTCGGGGGGGGCACTGAAGCTTTCTTT.

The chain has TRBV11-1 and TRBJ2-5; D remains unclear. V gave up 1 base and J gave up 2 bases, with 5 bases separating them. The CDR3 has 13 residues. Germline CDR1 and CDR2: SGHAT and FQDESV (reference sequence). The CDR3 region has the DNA TGTGCCAGCAGCTTAGGCCGGCAAGAGACCCAGTACTTC. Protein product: CASSLGRQETQYF.

For the CDR3, the DNA is TGCAGTGCTAGTAGGGCTGCGGGGGGGGCTGAGCAGTTCTTC. Residues: CSASRAAGGAEQFF. The genes are TRBV20-1 and TRBJ2-1, with 9 nucleotides matching TRBD2. The CDR3 contains 14 residues. J was trimmed by 9 bases and V by 3 bases; bases with no gene match: 9. Germline V gene lookup returns CDR1 DFQATT and CDR2 SNEGSKA (reference sequence).

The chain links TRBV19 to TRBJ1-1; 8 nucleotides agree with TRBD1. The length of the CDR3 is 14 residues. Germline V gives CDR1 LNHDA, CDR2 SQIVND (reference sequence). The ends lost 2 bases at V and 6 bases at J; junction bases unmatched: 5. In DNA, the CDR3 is TGTGCCAGTAGTATACAGGGGGCCATCGCTGAAGCTTTCTTT. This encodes CASSIQGAIAEAFF.

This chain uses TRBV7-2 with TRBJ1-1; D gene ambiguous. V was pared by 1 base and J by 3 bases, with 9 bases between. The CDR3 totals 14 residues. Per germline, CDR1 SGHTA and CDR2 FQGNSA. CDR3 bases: TGTGCCAGCAGCTTAGGGGCGCTTTACACTGAAGCTTTCTTT. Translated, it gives CASSLGALYTEAFF.

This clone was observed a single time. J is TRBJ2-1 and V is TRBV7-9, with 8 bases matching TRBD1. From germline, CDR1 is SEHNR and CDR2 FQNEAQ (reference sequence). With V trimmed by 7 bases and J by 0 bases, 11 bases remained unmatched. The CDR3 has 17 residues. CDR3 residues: CASTLDRATSSYNEQFF. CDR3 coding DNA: TGTGCCAGCACCCTGGACAGGGCGACTAGCTCCTACAATGAGCAGTTCTTC.

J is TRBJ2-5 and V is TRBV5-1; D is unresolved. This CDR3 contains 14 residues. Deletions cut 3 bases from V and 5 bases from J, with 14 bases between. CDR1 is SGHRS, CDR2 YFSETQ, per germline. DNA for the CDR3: TGCGCCAGCAGCTACAGTGGTCTACCGGAGACCCAGTACTTC. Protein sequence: CASSYSGLPETQYF.

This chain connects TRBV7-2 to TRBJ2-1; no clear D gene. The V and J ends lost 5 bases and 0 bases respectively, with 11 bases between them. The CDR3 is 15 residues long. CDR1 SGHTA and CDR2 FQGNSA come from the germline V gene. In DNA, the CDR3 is TGTGCCAGCAGCCTAGTTACGAGCTCCTACAATGAGCAGTTCTTC. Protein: CASSLVTSSYNEQFF.

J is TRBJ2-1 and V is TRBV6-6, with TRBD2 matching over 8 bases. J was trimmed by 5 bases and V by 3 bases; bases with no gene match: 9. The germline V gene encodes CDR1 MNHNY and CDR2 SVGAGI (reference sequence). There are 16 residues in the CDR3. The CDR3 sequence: CASSYATGGFHNEQFF. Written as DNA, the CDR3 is TGTGCCAGCAGTTATGCAACGGGGGGGTTTCACAATGAGCAGTTCTTC.

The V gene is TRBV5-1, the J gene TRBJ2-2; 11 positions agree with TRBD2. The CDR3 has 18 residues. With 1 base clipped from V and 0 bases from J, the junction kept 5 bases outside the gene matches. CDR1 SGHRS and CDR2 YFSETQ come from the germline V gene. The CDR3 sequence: CASSLLAGGLSNTGELFF. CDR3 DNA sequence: TGCGCCAGCAGCTTGTTAGCGGGGGGGCTTTCGAACACCGGGGAGCTGTTTTTT.